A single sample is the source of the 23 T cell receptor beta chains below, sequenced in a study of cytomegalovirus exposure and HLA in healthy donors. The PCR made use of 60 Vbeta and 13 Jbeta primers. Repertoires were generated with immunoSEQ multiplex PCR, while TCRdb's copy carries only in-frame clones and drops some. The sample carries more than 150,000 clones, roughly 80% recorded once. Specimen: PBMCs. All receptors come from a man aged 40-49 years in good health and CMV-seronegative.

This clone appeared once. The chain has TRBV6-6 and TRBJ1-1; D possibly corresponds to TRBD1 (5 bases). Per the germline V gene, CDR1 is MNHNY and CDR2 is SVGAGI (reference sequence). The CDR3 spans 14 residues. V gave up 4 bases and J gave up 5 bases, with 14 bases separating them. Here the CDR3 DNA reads TGTGCCAGCAGTTTCCCCACGAAGGGGACTGAAGCTTTCTTT. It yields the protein CASSFPTKGTEAFF.

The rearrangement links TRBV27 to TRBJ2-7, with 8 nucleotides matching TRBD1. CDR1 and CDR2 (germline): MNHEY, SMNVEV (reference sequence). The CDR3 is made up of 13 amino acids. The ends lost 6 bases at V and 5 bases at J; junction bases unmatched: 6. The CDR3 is CASRPDREDEQYF. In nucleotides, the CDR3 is TGTGCCAGCAGACCGGACAGGGAGGACGAGCAGTACTTC.

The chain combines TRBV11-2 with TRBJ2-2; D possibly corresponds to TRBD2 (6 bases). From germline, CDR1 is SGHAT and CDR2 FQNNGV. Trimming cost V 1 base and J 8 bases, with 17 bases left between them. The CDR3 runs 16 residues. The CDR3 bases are TGTGCCAGCAGCTTAGTGAGACTAGGCGGTACAGGGGAGCTGTTTTTT. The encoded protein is CASSLVRLGGTGELFF.

The DNA for the CDR3 is TGTGCCAGCAGTCGGCAACTAGCGGGTCCCTACGAGCAGTACTTC. Protein sequence: CASSRQLAGPYEQYF. V and J are TRBV2 and TRBJ2-7; TRBD2 aligns across 9 bases. This CDR3 comprises 15 residues. With V trimmed by 5 bases and J by 2 bases, 7 bases remained unmatched. Germline loops: CDR1 SNHLY, CDR2 FYNNEI.

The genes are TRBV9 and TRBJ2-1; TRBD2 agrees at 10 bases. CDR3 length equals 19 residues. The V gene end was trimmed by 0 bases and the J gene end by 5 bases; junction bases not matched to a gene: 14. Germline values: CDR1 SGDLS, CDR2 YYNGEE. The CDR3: CASSVDGGASGRRNNEQFF. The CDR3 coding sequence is TGTGCCAGCAGCGTAGACGGTGGGGCTAGCGGGAGACGGAACAATGAGCAGTTCTTC.

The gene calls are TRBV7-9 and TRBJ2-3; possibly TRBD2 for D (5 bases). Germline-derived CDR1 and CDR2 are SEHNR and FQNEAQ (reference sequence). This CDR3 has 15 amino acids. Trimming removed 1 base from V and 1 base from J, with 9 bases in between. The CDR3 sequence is CASSLDSGRTDTQYF. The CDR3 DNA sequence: TGTGCCAGCAGCTTAGACAGCGGTCGCACAGATACGCAGTATTTT.

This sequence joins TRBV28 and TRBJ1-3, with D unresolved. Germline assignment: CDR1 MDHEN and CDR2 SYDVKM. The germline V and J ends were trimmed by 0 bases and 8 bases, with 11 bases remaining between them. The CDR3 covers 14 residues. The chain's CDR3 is CASSLWSQVDTIYF. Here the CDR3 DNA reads TGTGCCAGCAGTTTATGGTCCCAGGTAGACACCATATATTTT.

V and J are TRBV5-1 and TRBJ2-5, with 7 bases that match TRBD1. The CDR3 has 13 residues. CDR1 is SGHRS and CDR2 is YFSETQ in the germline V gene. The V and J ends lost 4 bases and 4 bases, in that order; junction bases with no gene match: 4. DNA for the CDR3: TGCGCCAGCAGCGAACAGGGGCGAGAGACCCAGTACTTC. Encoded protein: CASSEQGRETQYF.

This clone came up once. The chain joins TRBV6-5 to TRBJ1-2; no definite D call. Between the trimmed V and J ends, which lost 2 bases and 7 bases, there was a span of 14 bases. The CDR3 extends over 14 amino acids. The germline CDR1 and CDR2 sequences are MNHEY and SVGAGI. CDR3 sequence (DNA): TGTGCCAGCAGTTACCGGACTAGTGCTAGTGGCTACACCTTC. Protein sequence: CASSYRTSASGYTF.

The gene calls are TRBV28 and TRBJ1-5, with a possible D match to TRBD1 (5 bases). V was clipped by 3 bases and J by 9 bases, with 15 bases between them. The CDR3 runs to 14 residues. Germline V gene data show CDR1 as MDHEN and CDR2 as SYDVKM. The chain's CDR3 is CASSLGGGARPQHF. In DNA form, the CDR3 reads TGTGCCAGCAGTTTGGGAGGTGGGGCCCGGCCCCAGCATTTT.

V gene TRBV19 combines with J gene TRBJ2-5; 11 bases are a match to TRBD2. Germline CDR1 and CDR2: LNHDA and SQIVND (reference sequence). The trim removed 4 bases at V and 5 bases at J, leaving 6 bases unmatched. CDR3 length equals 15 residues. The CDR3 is CASSTQTSGVETQYF. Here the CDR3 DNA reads TGTGCCAGTAGTACCCAGACTAGCGGGGTGGAGACCCAGTACTTC.

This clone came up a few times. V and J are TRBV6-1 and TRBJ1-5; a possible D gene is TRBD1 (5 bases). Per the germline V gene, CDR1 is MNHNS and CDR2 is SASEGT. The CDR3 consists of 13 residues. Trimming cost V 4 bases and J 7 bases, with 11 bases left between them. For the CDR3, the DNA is TGTGCCAGCAGTGTGGGGGAGGCCCAGCCCCAGCATTTT. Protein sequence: CASSVGEAQPQHF.

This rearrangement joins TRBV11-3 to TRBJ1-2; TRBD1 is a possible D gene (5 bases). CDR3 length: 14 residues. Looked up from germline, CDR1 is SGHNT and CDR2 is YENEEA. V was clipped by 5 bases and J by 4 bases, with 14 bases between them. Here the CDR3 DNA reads TGTGCCAGCAGCCTACTCGGCGGGGGCTATGGCTACACCTTC. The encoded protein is CASSLLGGGYGYTF. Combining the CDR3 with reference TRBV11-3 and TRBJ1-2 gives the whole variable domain EAGVVQSPRYKIIEKKQPVAFWCNPISGHNTLYWYLQNLGQGPELLIRYENEEAVDDSQLPKDRFSAERLKGVDSTLKIQPAELGDSAVYLCASSLLGGGYGYTFGSGTRLTVV.

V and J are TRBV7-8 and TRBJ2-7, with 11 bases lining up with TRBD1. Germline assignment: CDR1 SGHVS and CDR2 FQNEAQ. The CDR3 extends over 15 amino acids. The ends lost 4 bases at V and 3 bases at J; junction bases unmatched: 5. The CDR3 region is CASSSSGTGGYEQYF. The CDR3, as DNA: TGTGCCAGCAGCTCTTCCGGGACAGGGGGCTACGAGCAGTACTTC.

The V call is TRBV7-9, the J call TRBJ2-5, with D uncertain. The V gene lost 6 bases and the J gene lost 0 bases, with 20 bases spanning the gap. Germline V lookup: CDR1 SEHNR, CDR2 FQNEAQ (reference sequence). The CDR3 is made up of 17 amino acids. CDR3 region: CASSPYPPRSYQETQYF. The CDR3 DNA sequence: TGTGCCAGCAGTCCTTACCCCCCTAGATCCTACCAAGAGACCCAGTACTTC. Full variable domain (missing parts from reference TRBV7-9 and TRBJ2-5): DTGVSQNPRHKITKRGQNVTFRCDPISEHNRLYWYRQTLGQGPEFLTYFQNEAQLEKSRLLSDRFSAERPKGSFSTLEIQRTEQGDSAMYLCASSPYPPRSYQETQYFGPGTRLLVL.

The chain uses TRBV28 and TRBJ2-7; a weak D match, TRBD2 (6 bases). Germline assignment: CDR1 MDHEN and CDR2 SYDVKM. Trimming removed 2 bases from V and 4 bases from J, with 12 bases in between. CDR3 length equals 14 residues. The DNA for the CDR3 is TGTGCCAGCAGTTTACCTGCGGGGTGGTACGAGCAGTACTTC. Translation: CASSLPAGWYEQYF.

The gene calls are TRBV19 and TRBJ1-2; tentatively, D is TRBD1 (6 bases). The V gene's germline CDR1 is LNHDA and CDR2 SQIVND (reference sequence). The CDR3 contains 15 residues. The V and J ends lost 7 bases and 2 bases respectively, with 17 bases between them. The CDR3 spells CASTAGTPTNYGYTF. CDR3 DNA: TGTGCCAGTACCGCCGGGACACCGACCAACTATGGCTACACCTTC.

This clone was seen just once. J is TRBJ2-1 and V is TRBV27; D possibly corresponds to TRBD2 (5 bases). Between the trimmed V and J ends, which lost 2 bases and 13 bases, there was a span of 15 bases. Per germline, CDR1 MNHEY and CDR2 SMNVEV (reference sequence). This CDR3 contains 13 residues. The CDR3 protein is CASSLGEGTPQFF. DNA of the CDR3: TGTGCCAGCAGTTTAGGTGAGGGCACTCCCCAGTTCTTC.

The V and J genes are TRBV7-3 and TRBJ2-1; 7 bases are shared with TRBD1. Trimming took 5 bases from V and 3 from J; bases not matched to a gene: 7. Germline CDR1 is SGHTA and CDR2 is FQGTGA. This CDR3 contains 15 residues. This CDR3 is CASSLHRGGYNEQFF. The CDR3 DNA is TGTGCCAGCAGCCTACACAGGGGCGGCTACAATGAGCAGTTCTTC. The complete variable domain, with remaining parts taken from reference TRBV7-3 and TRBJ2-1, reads GAGVSQTPSNKVTEKGKYVELRCDPISGHTALYWYRQSLGQGPEFLIYFQGTGAADDSGLPNDRFFAVRPEGSVSTLKIQRTERGDSAVYLCASSLHRGGYNEQFFGPGTRLTVL.

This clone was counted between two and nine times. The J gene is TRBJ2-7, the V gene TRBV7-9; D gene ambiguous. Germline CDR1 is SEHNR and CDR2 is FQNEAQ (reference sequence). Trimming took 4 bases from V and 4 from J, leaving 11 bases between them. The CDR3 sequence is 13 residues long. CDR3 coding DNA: TGTGCCAGCAGCTCCCGGCGCGGTTACGAGCAGTACTTC. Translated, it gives CASSSRRGYEQYF.

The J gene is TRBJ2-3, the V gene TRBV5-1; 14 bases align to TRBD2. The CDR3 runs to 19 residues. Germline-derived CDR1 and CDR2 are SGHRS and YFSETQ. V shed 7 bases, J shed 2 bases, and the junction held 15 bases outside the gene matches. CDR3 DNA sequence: TGCGCCAGCTTGTTTATGGGGACTAGCGGGAGTGGGGACACAGATACGCAGTATTTT. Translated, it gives CASLFMGTSGSGDTDTQYF.

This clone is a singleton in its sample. This chain's CDR3 is CSVAYRTGSNQPQHF. The CDR3 DNA reads as TGCAGCGTCGCTTACCGGACAGGGAGCAATCAGCCCCAGCATTTT. The rearrangement joins TRBV29-1 to TRBJ1-5; TRBD1 matches at 8 bases. V trimming: 6 bases; J trimming: 1 base; junction bases outside the gene matches: 8. Germline values: CDR1 SQVTM, CDR2 ANQGSEA. The CDR3 has 15 residues. The complete variable domain, with remaining parts taken from reference TRBV29-1 and TRBJ1-5, reads SAVISQKPSRDICQRGTSLTIQCQVDSQVTMMFWYRQQPGQSLTLIATANQGSEATYESGFVIDKFPISRPNLTFSTLTVSNMSPEDSSIYLCSVAYRTGSNQPQHFGDGTRLSIL.

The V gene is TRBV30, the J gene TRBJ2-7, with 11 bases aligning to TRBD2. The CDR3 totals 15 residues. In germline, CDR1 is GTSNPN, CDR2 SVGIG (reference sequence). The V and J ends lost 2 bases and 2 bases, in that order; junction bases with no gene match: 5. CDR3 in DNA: TGTGCCTGGAGTTGGACTAGCGGGCCTGCCTACGAGCAGTACTTC. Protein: CAWSWTSGPAYEQYF.